The 27 T cell receptor beta chains listed next were all sequenced from one sample in a study of blood T cell repertoires in COVID-19. Libraries were prepared by immunoSEQ multiplex PCR; TCRdb keeps only in-frame clonotypes and omits some of them. The table has around 160,000 clones, over 85% seen once. The specimen sequenced was peripheral blood. These receptor sequences come from a woman aged 55-70 years with COVID-19, enrolled during active disease.

The CDR3 here is CASSYSVSGELFF. The CDR3 nucleotides read TGTGCCAGCAGTTACTCCGTCAGCGGGGAGCTGTTTTTT. This chain joins TRBV6-6 and TRBJ2-2, with no clear D. Germline V gene data show CDR1 as MNHNY and CDR2 as SVGAGI (reference sequence). The germline V and J ends were trimmed by 0 bases and 7 bases, with 6 bases remaining between them. The CDR3 consists of 13 residues.

The chain couples TRBV4-2 to TRBJ1-2, with 7 bases that match TRBD1. Germline values: CDR1 LGHNA, CDR2 YNFKEQ. The junction had 2 bases not matched to a gene; V was cut back by 0 bases and J by 4 bases. The CDR3 is 14 residues long. CDR3 region: CASSQEGGAYGYTF. The DNA for the CDR3 is TGTGCCAGCAGCCAAGAAGGGGGCGCCTATGGCTACACCTTC.

This clone appeared a few times. Written as DNA, the CDR3 is TGTGCCAGTAGTCAGCAGGGGTCTAACTATGGCTACACCTTC. Encoded protein: CASSQQGSNYGYTF. V gene TRBV19 combines with J gene TRBJ1-2; tentatively, D is TRBD1 (6 bases). The germline V gene has CDR1 LNHDA and CDR2 SQIVND (reference sequence). Trimming cost V 5 bases and J 0 bases, with 10 bases left between them. CDR3 size: 14 residues.

The chain is built from TRBV28 and TRBJ1-2; possibly TRBD1 for D (5 bases). Deletions cut 8 bases from V and 3 bases from J, with 7 bases between. Germline CDR1 and CDR2: MDHEN and SYDVKM. CDR3 length: 11 residues. The CDR3 sequence is CASRTHYGYTF. CDR3 sequence (DNA): TGTGCCAGCCGGACACACTATGGCTACACCTTC.

The V gene is TRBV4-1, the J gene TRBJ1-1; possible D gene TRBD1, 6 bases. Between the trimmed V and J ends, which lost 3 bases and 1 base, there was a span of 15 bases. CDR1 and CDR2 from the germline V gene are MGHRA and YSYEKL. The CDR3 consists of 16 residues. CDR3 bases: TGCGCCAGCAGCCAGCCCCCCCGGGGGGCGAACACTGAAGCTTTCTTT. Amino acid sequence: CASSQPPRGANTEAFF.

This chain uses TRBV29-1 with TRBJ1-1; no clear D gene. V was shortened by 6 bases and J by 0 bases, with 11 bases between the two germline ends. CDR3 size: 13 residues. Germline V gives CDR1 SQVTM, CDR2 ANQGSEA. The CDR3 sequence: CSVAGRLNTEAFF. The CDR3 region has the DNA TGCAGCGTGGCGGGCAGACTGAACACTGAAGCTTTCTTT.

This clone has a single count. The genes are TRBV12-3 or TRBV12-4 and TRBJ2-3; D gene unclear. The V and J ends lost 6 bases and 1 base respectively, with 8 bases between them. The CDR3 spans 13 residues. This CDR3 reads CASRIPGTDTQYF. The CDR3 DNA reads as TGTGCCAGCAGGATACCGGGCACAGATACGCAGTATTTT.

Here the CDR3 reads CASSFFPDIYTF. The CDR3 DNA is TGTGCCAGCAGTTTTTTCCCAGACATCTACACCTTC. The V gene is TRBV12-3 or TRBV12-4, the J gene TRBJ1-2, with D unclear. The CDR3 consists of 12 residues. V lost 3 bases, J lost 10 bases, and 12 bases lay in between.

This chain links TRBV27 with TRBJ2-2; D may be TRBD2 (7 bases). CDR1 and CDR2 (germline): MNHEY, SMNVEV (reference sequence). V was cut by 5 bases and J by 6 bases, with 10 bases left in between. The CDR3 spans 13 residues. The CDR3 nucleotides are TGTGCCAGCAGTGGGGGGGCGGCCGGGGAGCTGTTTTTT. Protein sequence: CASSGGAAGELFF.

This clone has a single count. This chain uses TRBV19 with TRBJ2-5, with 7 positions matching TRBD1. The CDR3 is 13 amino acids. J was trimmed by 2 bases and V by 6 bases; bases with no gene match: 3. The V gene's germline CDR1 is LNHDA and CDR2 SQIVND (reference sequence). The CDR3 protein is CASRRQGQETQYF. The DNA of the CDR3 is TGTGCCAGTAGGCGACAGGGACAAGAGACCCAGTACTTC.

The genes are TRBV11-3 and TRBJ2-5; 8 bases line up with TRBD2. V dropped 1 base and J dropped 7; count of bases not matched to a gene: 8. CDR3 length: 15 amino acids. From germline, CDR1 is SGHNT and CDR2 YENEEA. The CDR3 DNA reads TGTGCCAGCAGCTTAGCCCCGGACGGGGGGGGGACCCAGTACTTC. Translated, it gives CASSLAPDGGGTQYF.

The rearrangement joins TRBV10-3 to TRBJ2-7; D is unresolved. The CDR3 contains 13 residues. Germline CDR1 reads ENHRY; CDR2 reads SYGVKD. V was cut by 6 bases and J by 3 bases, with 12 bases left in between. CDR3 nucleotide sequence: TGTGCCATCAGCCCCATTTACAGCTACGAGCAGTACTTC. Its protein is CAISPIYSYEQYF.

The chain combines TRBV12-3 or TRBV12-4 with TRBJ2-3; perhaps TRBD2 as D (5 bases). V was cut by 3 bases and J by 8 bases, with 9 bases left in between. CDR3 length: 12 amino acids. This CDR3 is CASSFRGPTQYF. DNA of the CDR3: TGTGCCAGCAGTTTTCGGGGTCCTACGCAGTATTTT.

The V gene is TRBV27, the J gene TRBJ1-2; D is perhaps TRBD1 (5 bases). This CDR3 has 14 residues. Trimming pared 5 bases from V and 2 bases from J, leaving 12 bases between. The germline V gene has CDR1 MNHEY and CDR2 SMNVEV (reference sequence). DNA for the CDR3: TGTGCCAGCAGTGCCCTAACAGGAAACTATGGCTACACCTTC. Translating gives CASSALTGNYGYTF.

The chain carries TRBV7-2 and TRBJ2-7; TRBD2 aligns across 12 bases. V shed 5 bases and J 4 bases; nucleotides not matched to a gene: 6. This CDR3 contains 15 residues. The V gene's germline CDR1 is SGHTA and CDR2 FQGNSA. The CDR3 protein is CASSPGLAGPYEQYF. Here the CDR3 DNA reads TGTGCCAGCAGCCCGGGACTAGCGGGTCCGTACGAGCAGTACTTC.

CDR3 protein: CASKKALGNQPQHF. In DNA form, the CDR3 reads TGTGCCAGCAAGAAAGCCCTGGGCAATCAGCCCCAGCATTTT. V is TRBV2 and J is TRBJ1-5; D gene unclear. CDR1 and CDR2 from the germline V gene are SNHLY and FYNNEI. V shed 7 bases and J shed 2 bases, with 12 bases lying between them. The CDR3 length is 14 residues.

J is TRBJ1-1 and V is TRBV7-8; tentatively, D is TRBD1 (5 bases). The CDR3 runs to 14 residues. Trimming pared 3 bases from V and 5 bases from J, leaving 13 bases between. Per the germline V gene, CDR1 is SGHVS and CDR2 is FQNEAQ. CDR3 loop: CASSFPLRGTEAFF. DNA for the CDR3: TGTGCCAGCAGCTTCCCGCTCCGGGGGACTGAAGCTTTCTTT.

The genes are TRBV4-2 and TRBJ2-4; 9 bases map to TRBD1. In germline, CDR1 is LGHNA, CDR2 YNFKEQ. This CDR3 is 15 amino acids long. Trimming removed 0 bases from V and 8 bases from J; junction bases left unmatched: 5. CDR3 bases: TGTGCCAGCAGCCAAGAGGGGACAGGGAGTGACATTCAGTACTTC. As protein: CASSQEGTGSDIQYF.

The rearrangement links TRBV9 to TRBJ1-1; 9 bases line up with TRBD1. Trimming cost V 2 bases and J 1 base; bases outside gene matches: 0. Germline values: CDR1 SGDLS, CDR2 YYNGEE. The CDR3 contains 14 residues. CDR3 loop: CASSVTGGNTEAFF. CDR3 nucleotide sequence: TGTGCCAGCAGCGTGACAGGGGGGAACACTGAAGCTTTCTTT.

The chain joins TRBV6-4 to TRBJ1-1; D may be TRBD1 (6 bases). This CDR3 has 15 amino acids. The germline V gene has CDR1 MRHNA and CDR2 SNTAGT. With 4 bases removed from V and 9 bases from J, the gap between germline ends came to 21 bases. The DNA for the CDR3 is TGTGCCAGCAGTGTTGACCCCCTGAAGGGGACAAAAGCTTTCTTT. It yields the protein CASSVDPLKGTKAFF.

The chain uses TRBV9 and TRBJ1-2; D is ambiguous. Germline V gene lookup returns CDR1 SGDLS and CDR2 YYNGEE. CDR3 length equals 16 residues. V gave up 3 bases and J gave up 9 bases, with 24 bases separating them. This CDR3 reads CASSAPRATAAFSYTF. The CDR3 nucleotides read TGTGCCAGCAGCGCACCCCGCGCAACCGCGGCCTTCAGCTACACCTTC.

The CDR3 spells CASSPGLAGGHNEQFF. CDR3 nucleotides: TGTGCCAGCAGTCCCGGACTAGCGGGGGGGCACAATGAGCAGTTCTTC. The chain couples TRBV6-6 to TRBJ2-1, with TRBD2 identical over 15 bases. The CDR3 is 16 amino acids. The germline V gene has CDR1 MNHNY and CDR2 SVGAGI (reference sequence). The V segment lost 5 bases and the J segment 5 bases; nucleotides outside the gene matches: 4.

This chain uses TRBV5-5 with TRBJ1-5; no firm D call. The V end lost 7 bases, the J end lost 6 bases, and 17 bases lay between the germline ends. The CDR3 extends over 14 amino acids. Germline CDR1 reads SGHKS; CDR2 reads YYEKEE (reference sequence). The CDR3 loop is CASASQVDVQPQHF. The CDR3 DNA reads TGTGCCAGCGCCTCGCAGGTCGACGTTCAGCCCCAGCATTTT. Full variable domain (rest looked up from reference TRBV5-5 and TRBJ1-5): DAGVTQSPTHLIKTRGQQVTLRCSPISGHKSVSWYQQVLGQGPQFIFQYYEKEERGRGNFPDRFSARQFPNYSSELNVNALLLGDSALYLCASASQVDVQPQHFGDGTRLSIL.

This clone was seen only once. The chain has TRBV6-2 or TRBV6-3 and TRBJ1-3, with D possibly being TRBD1 (6 bases). Trimming stripped 2 bases from V and 4 bases from J, with 12 bases between. CDR1 and CDR2 from the germline V gene are MNHEY and SVGEGT. The CDR3 length is 15 residues. The CDR3 loop is CASSYRGQPGNTIYF. The DNA of the CDR3 is TGTGCCAGCAGTTACCGTGGACAGCCCGGAAACACCATATATTTT.

V and J are TRBV9 and TRBJ1-2; D not certain. Germline V CDR1 and CDR2: SGDLS, YYNGEE. V lost 6 bases and J 0 bases, leaving 15 bases between the germline ends. This CDR3 comprises 15 residues. CDR3 sequence: CASTLTGGANYGYTF. Written as DNA, the CDR3 is TGTGCCAGCACCTTAACGGGCGGGGCTAACTATGGCTACACCTTC.

The chain carries TRBV2 and TRBJ1-2; D remains unclear. Per the germline V gene, CDR1 is SNHLY and CDR2 is FYNNEI. CDR3 size: 11 residues. Trimming removed 6 bases from V and 4 bases from J, with 6 bases in between. The CDR3 spells CASREIYGYTF. Written as DNA, the CDR3 is TGTGCCAGCAGGGAGATCTATGGCTACACCTTC.

The V call is TRBV7-2, the J call TRBJ1-3, with D tentatively TRBD1 (6 bases). The CDR3 spans 17 residues. Trimming removed 5 bases at V and 0 bases at J, with 17 bases between. Germline CDR1 reads SGHTA; CDR2 reads FQGNSA. The CDR3 DNA sequence: TGTGCCAGCAGCCAAGGGGGGGGGCCGAGCTCTGGAAACACCATATATTTT. Protein product: CASSQGGGPSSGNTIYF.